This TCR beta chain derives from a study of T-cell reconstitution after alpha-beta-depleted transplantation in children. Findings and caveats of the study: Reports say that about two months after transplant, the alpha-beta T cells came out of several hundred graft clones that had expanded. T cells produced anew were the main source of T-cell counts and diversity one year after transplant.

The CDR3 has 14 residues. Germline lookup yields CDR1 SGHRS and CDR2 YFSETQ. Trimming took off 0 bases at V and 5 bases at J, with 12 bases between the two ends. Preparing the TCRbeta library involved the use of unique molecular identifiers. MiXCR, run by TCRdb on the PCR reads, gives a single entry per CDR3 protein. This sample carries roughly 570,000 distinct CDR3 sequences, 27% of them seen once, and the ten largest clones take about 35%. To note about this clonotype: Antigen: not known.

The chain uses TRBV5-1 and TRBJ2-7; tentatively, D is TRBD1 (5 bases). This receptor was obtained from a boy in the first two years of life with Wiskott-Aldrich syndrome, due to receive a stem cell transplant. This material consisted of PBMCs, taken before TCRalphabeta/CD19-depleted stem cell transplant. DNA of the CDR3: TGCGCCAGCAGCTTGGTAGGGGCTCGGGACGAGCAGTACTTC. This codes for CASSLVGARDEQYF.